This TCR beta chain came from a study of cytomegalovirus exposure and HLA in healthy donors. Both 60 Vbeta primers and 13 Jbeta primers went into the PCR. Measured with immunoSEQ multiplex PCR; TCRdb has only the in-frame clones, and not every one. The sample has 180,000 or so clones; approximately 85% are singletons. The CDR3 is 15 amino acids. V was pared by 3 bases and J by 1 base, with 12 bases between. Germline-derived CDR1 and CDR2 are SGDLS and YYNGEE. Sequenced input: PBMCs. The sequence came from a man between 18 and 29 years old in good health and CMV-seropositive. The V gene is TRBV9, the J gene TRBJ2-3; a possible D gene is TRBD2 (6 bases). Written as DNA, the CDR3 is TGTGCCAGCAGCGGCGGGGTCTGGGGCACAGATACGCAGTATTTT. It translates to CASSGGVWGTDTQYF.